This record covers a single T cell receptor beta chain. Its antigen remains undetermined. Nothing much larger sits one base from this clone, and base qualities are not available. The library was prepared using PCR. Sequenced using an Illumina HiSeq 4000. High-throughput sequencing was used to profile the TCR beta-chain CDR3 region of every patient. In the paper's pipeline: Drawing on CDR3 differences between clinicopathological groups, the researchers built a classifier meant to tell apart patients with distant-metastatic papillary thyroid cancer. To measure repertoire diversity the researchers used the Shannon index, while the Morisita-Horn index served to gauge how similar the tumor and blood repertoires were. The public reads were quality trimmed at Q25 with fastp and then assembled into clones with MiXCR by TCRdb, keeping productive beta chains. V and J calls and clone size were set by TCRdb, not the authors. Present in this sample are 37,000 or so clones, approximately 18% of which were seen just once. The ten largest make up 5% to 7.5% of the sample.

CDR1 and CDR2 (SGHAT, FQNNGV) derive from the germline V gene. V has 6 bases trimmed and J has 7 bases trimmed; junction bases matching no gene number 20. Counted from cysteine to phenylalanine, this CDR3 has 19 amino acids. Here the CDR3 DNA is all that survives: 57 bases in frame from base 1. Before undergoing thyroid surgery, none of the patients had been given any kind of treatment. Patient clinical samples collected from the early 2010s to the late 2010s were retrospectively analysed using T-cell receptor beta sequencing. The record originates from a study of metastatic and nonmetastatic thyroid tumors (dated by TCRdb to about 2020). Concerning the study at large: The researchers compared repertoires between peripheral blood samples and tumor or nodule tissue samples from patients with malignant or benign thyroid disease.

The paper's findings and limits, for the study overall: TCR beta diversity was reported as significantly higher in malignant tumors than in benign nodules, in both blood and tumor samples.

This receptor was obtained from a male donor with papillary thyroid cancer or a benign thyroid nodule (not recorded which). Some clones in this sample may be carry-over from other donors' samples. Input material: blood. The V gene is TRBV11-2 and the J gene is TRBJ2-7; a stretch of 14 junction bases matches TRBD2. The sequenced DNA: TGTGCCAGCAGGAGGGGTTCCGGGACTAGCGGGAGTGGGTTCCGAGAGCAGTACTTC. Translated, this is CASRRGSGTSGSGFREQYF.